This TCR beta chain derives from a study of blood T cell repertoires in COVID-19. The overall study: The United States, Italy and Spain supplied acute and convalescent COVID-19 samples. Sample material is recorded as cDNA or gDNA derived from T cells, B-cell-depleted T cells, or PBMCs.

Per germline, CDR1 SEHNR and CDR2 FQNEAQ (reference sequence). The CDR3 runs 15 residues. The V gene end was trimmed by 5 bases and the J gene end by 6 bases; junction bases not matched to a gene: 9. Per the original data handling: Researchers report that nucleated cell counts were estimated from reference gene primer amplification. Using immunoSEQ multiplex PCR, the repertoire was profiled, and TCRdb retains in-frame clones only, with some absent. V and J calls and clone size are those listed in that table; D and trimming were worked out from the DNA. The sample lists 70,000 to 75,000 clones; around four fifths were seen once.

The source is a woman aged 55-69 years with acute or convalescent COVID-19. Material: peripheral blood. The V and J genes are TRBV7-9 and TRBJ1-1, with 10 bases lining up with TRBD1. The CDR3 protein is CASSPDRGRGPEAFF. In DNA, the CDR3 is TGTGCCAGCAGCCCTGACAGGGGGCGAGGTCCTGAAGCTTTCTTT.